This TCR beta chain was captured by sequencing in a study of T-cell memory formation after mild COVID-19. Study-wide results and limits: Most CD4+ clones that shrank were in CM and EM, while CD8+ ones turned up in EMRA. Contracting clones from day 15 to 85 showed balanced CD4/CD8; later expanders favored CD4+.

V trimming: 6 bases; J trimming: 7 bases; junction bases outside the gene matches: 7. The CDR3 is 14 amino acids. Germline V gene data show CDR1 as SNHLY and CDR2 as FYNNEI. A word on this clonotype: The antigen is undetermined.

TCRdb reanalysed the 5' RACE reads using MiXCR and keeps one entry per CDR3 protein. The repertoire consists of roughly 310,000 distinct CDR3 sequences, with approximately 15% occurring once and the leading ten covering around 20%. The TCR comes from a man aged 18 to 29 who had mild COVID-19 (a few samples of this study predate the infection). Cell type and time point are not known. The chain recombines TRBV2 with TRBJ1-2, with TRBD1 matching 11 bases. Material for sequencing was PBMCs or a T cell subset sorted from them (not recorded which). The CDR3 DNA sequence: TGTGCCAGCAGGGGGACAGGGGGAACGGGTGGCTACACCTTC. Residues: CASRGTGGTGGYTF.